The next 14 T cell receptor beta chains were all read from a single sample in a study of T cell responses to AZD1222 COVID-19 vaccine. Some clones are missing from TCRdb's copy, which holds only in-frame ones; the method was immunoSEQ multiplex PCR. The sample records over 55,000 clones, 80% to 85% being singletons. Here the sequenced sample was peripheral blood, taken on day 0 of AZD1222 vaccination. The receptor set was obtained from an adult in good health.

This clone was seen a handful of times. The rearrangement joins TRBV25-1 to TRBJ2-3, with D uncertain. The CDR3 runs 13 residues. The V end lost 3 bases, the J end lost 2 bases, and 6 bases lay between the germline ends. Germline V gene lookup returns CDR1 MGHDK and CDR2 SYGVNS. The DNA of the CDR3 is TGTGCCAGCAGTGACTGGATCACAGATACGCAGTATTTT. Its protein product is CASSDWITDTQYF.

Here the CDR3 reads CASSPRVSLSYEQYF. The CDR3 DNA follows: TGTGCCAGCTCACCACGGGTCAGCCTATCCTACGAGCAGTACTTC. This sequence joins TRBV18 and TRBJ2-7; D is ambiguous. CDR3 length: 15 residues. CDR1 is KGHSH, CDR2 LQKENI, per germline. V gave up 1 base and J gave up 1 base, with 11 bases separating them.

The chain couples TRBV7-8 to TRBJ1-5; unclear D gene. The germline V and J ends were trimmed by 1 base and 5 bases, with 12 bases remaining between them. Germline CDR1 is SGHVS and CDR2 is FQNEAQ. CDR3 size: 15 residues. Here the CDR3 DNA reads TGTGCCAGCAGCTTAGGTTCGAGGTCCCATCAGCCCCAGCATTTT. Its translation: CASSLGSRSHQPQHF.

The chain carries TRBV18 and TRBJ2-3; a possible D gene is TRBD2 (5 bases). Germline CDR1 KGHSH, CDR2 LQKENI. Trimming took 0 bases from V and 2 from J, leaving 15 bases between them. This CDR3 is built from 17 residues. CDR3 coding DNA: TGTGCCAGCTCACCACCACTTACCGGGCGGGCCACAGATACGCAGTATTTT. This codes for CASSPPLTGRATDTQYF. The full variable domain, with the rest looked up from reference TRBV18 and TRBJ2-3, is NAGVMQNPRHLVRRRGQEARLRCSPMKGHSHVYWYRQLPEEGLKFMVYLQKENIIDESGMPKERFSAEFPKEGPSILRIQQVVRGDSAAYFCASSPPLTGRATDTQYFGPGTRLTVL.

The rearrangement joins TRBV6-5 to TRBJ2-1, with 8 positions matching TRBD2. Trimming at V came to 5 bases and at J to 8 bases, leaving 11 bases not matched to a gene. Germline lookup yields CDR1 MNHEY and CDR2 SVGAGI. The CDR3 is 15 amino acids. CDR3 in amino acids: CASSPKGLASDEQFF. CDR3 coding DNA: TGTGCCAGCAGTCCGAAAGGACTAGCAAGCGATGAGCAGTTCTTC.

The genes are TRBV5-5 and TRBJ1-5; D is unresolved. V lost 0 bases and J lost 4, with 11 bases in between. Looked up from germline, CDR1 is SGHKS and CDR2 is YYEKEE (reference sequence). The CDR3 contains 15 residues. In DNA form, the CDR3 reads TGTGCCAGCAGCTTGGGCAATGGGCCGAATCAGCCCCAGCATTTT. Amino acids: CASSLGNGPNQPQHF.

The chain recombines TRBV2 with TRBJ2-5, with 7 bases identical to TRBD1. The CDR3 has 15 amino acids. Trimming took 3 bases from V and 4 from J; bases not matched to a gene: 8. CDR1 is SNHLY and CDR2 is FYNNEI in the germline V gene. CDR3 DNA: TGTGCCAGCAGTGAGGCAGGGGGTAAGGGAGAGACCCAGTACTTC. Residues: CASSEAGGKGETQYF.

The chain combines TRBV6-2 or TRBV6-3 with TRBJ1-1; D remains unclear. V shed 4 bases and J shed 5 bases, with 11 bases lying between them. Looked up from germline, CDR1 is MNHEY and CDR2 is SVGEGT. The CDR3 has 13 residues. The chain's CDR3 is CASSSRTSTEAFF. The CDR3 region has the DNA TGTGCCAGCAGTTCTCGGACGAGTACTGAAGCTTTCTTT.

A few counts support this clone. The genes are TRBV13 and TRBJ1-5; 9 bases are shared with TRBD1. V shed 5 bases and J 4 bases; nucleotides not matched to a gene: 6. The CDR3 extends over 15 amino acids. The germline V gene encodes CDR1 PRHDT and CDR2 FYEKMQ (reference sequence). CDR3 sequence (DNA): TGTGCCAGCAGCACCGGACAGGGGATAAATCAGCCCCAGCATTTT. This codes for CASSTGQGINQPQHF.

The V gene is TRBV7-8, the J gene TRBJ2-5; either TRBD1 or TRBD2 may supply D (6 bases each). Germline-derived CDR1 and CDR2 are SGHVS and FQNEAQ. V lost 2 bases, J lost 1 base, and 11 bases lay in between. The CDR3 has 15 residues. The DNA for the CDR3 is TGTGCCAGCAGCTTAAACGGGGGCGTCCAAGAGACCCAGTACTTC. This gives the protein CASSLNGGVQETQYF.

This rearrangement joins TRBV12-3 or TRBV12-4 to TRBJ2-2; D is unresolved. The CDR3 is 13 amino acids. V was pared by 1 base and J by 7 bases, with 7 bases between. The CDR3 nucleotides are TGTGCCAGCAGTTTAGAGGTTGGCGGGGAGCTGTTTTTT. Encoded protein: CASSLEVGGELFF.

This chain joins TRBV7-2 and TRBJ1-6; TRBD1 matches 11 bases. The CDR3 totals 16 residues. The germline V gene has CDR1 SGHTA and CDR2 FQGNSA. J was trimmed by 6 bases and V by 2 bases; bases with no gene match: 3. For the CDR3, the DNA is TGTGCCAGCAGCTTACTAGGACAGGGGGCTAATTCACCCCTCCACTTT. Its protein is CASSLLGQGANSPLHF.

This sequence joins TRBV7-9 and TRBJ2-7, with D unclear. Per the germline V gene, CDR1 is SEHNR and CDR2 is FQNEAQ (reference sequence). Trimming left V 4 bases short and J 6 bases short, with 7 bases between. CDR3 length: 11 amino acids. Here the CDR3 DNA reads TGTGCCAGCAGCTCCCCCCGCGAGCAGTACTTC. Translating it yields CASSSPREQYF.

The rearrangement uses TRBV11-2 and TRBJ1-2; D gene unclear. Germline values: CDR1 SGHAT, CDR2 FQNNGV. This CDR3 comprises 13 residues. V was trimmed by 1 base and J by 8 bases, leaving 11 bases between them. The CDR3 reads CASSLAGNTGYTF. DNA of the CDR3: TGTGCCAGCAGCTTAGCGGGGAACACGGGCTACACCTTC. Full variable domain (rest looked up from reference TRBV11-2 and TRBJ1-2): EAGVAQSPRYKIIEKRQSVAFWCNPISGHATLYWYQQILGQGPKLLIQFQNNGVVDDSQLPKDRFSAERLKGVDSTLKIQPAKLEDSAVYLCASSLAGNTGYTFGSGTRLTVV.